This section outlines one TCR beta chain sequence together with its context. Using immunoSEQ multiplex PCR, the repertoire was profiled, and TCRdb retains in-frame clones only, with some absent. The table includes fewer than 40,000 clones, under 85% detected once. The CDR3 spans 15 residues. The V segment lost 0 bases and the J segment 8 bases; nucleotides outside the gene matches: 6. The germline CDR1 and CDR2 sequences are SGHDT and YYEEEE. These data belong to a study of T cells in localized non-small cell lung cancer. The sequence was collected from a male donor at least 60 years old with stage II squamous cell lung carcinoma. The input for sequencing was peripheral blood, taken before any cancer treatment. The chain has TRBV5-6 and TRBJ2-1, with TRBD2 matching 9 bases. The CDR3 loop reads CASSLASGIRDEQFF. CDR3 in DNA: TGTGCCAGCAGCTTGGCTAGCGGGATTCGTGATGAGCAGTTCTTC.